The 7 T cell receptor beta chains below all came from one sample that was sequenced in a study of cytomegalovirus exposure and HLA in healthy donors. The study ran its PCR with 60 Vbeta and 13 Jbeta primers. Here immunoSEQ multiplex PCR was the method, and the copy in TCRdb shows in-frame clones only, minus some. The sample has roughly 69,000 clones. What was sequenced was PBMCs. The receptors shown here come from a woman in her 30s in good health and CMV-seronegative.

The gene calls are TRBV19 and TRBJ1-1; 9 bases match TRBD1. Germline CDR1 is LNHDA and CDR2 is SQIVND (reference sequence). The CDR3 length is 11 residues. J lost 7 bases, V lost 8 bases, and 2 bases had no gene match. CDR3 nucleotides: TGTGCCAGTGGGACAGGGCTTGAAGCTTTCTTT. It is translated as CASGTGLEAFF.

The J gene is TRBJ2-7, the V gene TRBV27; TRBD1 agrees at 9 bases. This CDR3 comprises 14 residues. Germline V gene lookup returns CDR1 MNHEY and CDR2 SMNVEV (reference sequence). Unmatched junction bases numbered 9, after V lost 6 bases and J lost 6 bases. In DNA form, the CDR3 reads TGTGCCAGCAGCCCTCGGACAGGGGCAGGCGAGCAGTACTTC. Translating gives CASSPRTGAGEQYF.

V usage is TRBV27 and J usage is TRBJ2-5; 12 bases line up with TRBD2. Looked up from germline, CDR1 is MNHEY and CDR2 is SMNVEV (reference sequence). The trim removed 8 bases at V and 4 bases at J, leaving 14 bases unmatched. This CDR3 contains 17 residues. This CDR3 is CASGSLAGGLEGETQYF. CDR3 nucleotide sequence: TGTGCCAGCGGTTCCCTAGCGGGAGGGCTGGAGGGAGAGACCCAGTACTTC.

Concerning this clone itself: Other nucleotide sequences from this sample produce the same CDR3. The rearrangement links TRBV5-1 to TRBJ2-1; a possible D gene is TRBD1 (5 bases). CDR1 SGHRS and CDR2 YFSETQ come from the germline V gene. The CDR3 contains 15 residues. V dropped 0 bases and J dropped 0 bases, with 7 bases sitting between them. The chain's CDR3 is CASSLGQGSYNEQFF. CDR3 sequence (DNA): TGCGCCAGCAGCTTGGGGCAGGGCTCCTACAATGAGCAGTTCTTC.

The chain employs TRBV29-1 and TRBJ2-7; possible D gene TRBD2, 7 bases. Looked up from germline, CDR1 is SQVTM and CDR2 is ANQGSEA. CDR3 size: 16 residues. Trimming stripped 7 bases from V and 3 bases from J, with 25 bases between. This chain's CDR3 is CSGRRGGERGYYEQYF. CDR3 coding DNA: TGCAGCGGGCGGAGGGGGGGGGAAAGAGGATACTACGAGCAGTACTTC.

The chain carries TRBV6-5 and TRBJ1-2, with 8 bases matching TRBD1. Trimming at V came to 4 bases and at J to 4 bases, leaving 8 bases not matched to a gene. Germline assignment: CDR1 MNHEY and CDR2 SVGAGI. There are 15 residues in the CDR3. CDR3 amino acids: CASSSQGAPGYGYTF. CDR3 in DNA: TGTGCCAGCAGTTCTCAGGGGGCGCCTGGCTATGGCTACACCTTC.

This chain joins TRBV6-5 and TRBJ1-1, with 8 bases matching TRBD1. Germline lookup yields CDR1 MNHEY and CDR2 SVGAGI. CDR3 length: 13 residues. V shed 6 bases, J shed 5 bases, and the junction held 5 bases outside the gene matches. DNA for the CDR3: TGTGCCAGCAGCTGGACAGGGAAGACTGAAGCTTTCTTT. Translated, it gives CASSWTGKTEAFF.